The present TCR beta chain was sequenced within a study of blood T cell repertoires in COVID-19. This clone was seen more than once but under ten times. Enrolled through a virtual design, the participants were between roughly 18 and 90 years of age and came from under 30 US areas. V lost 5 bases and J lost 1; bases outside the gene matches: 4. Germline V gene lookup returns CDR1 SEHNR and CDR2 FQNEAQ (reference sequence). There are 15 residues in the CDR3. Original analysis: Amplified reference gene primers provided the basis for estimating nucleated cell counts. The data were produced by immunoSEQ multiplex PCR, yet TCRdb's version contains in-frame clones alone and is incomplete. The DNA gave D and trimming, while V, J and clone size come from that table. The sample records 300,000 to 350,000 clones, about 88% being singletons.

The chain joins TRBV7-9 to TRBJ2-2, with 7 bases that match TRBD1. This receptor was obtained from a woman between 25 and 40 years old who had recovered from COVID-19. The sequenced sample was PBMCs or T cells enriched from blood (not recorded which). The CDR3 sequence: CASSPGGLNTGELFF. The CDR3 nucleotides read TGTGCCAGCAGCCCAGGGGGTTTGAACACCGGGGAGCTGTTTTTT.